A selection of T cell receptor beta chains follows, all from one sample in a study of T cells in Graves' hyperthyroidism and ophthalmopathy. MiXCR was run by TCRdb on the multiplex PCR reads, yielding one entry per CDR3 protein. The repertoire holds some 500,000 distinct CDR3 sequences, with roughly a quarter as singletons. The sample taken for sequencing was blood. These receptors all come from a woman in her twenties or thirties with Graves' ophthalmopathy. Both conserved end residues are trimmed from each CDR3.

ATYQLDRAGGYT	TRBV27	TRBJ1-2
ASSPWGGSTEAF	TRBV7-2	TRBJ1-1
ASSLDRTKQPQH	TRBV7-8	TRBJ1-5
ASGWQSNQPQH	TRBV2	TRBJ1-5
ASTLGSSSYEQY	TRBV12-3/TRBV12-4	TRBJ2-7
ASSTGQGADEQY	TRBV7-6	TRBJ2-7
ASSLFGGANTEAF	TRBV12-3/TRBV12-4	TRBJ1-1
ATSAPGPTGELF	TRBV24-1	TRBJ2-2
ASSEAGPGAGQY	TRBV2	TRBJ2-7
ASSIRTGEHQETQY	TRBV19	TRBJ2-5
ASSLRTATYGYT	TRBV7-9	TRBJ1-2
ASSVKGVDTEAF	TRBV9	TRBJ1-1
ASSPRDSANEQY	TRBV6-5	TRBJ2-7
ASRPGTGMTEAF	TRBV12-3/TRBV12-4	TRBJ1-1
ASSYGTGISYEQY	TRBV11-3	TRBJ2-7
ASSTHPGNTEAF	TRBV12-3/TRBV12-4	TRBJ1-1
ASAEDTGELF	TRBV7-3	TRBJ2-2
ASSLLSRTGAFEQY	TRBV27	TRBJ2-7
ASSFPGLAGGREQY	TRBV28	TRBJ2-7
ASSLASLGLAGGPGETQY	TRBV12-3/TRBV12-4	TRBJ2-5
ASSPKPGTEAF	TRBV7-6	TRBJ1-1
ASRRTSGGGTGELF	TRBV5-1	TRBJ2-2
ASSYQGSSAF	TRBV6-2/TRBV6-3	TRBJ1-1
AEDRASTYEQY	TRBV7-2	TRBJ2-7
ASSYAQGGNEQY	TRBV6-5	TRBJ2-7
KLGHTEAF	TRBV20-1	TRBJ1-1
ATSRPPSGTQY	TRBV15	TRBJ2-5
SVEEGGLGNYGYT	TRBV29-1	TRBJ1-2
ASSPPYGARANVLT	TRBV28	TRBJ2-6
SVETENTGELF	TRBV29-1	TRBJ2-2
ASSGPTSGGRQETQY	TRBV9	TRBJ2-5
ASMQGNGEQY	TRBV12-3/TRBV12-4	TRBJ2-7
SATLSSYEQY	TRBV20-1	TRBJ2-7
ASRTGEYEQY	TRBV10-2	TRBJ2-7
ASSVGAGGHIETQY	TRBV9	TRBJ2-5
ASSGVIYGYT	TRBV9	TRBJ1-2
ASSIHYEQY	TRBV11-2	TRBJ2-7
AWSLDRTYEQY	TRBV30	TRBJ2-7
ASSPPGRGAAGELF	TRBV6-5	TRBJ2-2
SARGGASKPEAF	TRBV20-1	TRBJ1-1
ASSYLGQPGTEAF	TRBV7-2	TRBJ1-1
ASSELARREAF	TRBV2	TRBJ1-1
ASSQTGGAGTEAF	TRBV4-1	TRBJ1-1
ASSLQGTGLNEQF	TRBV5-1	TRBJ2-1
ASTSRTGFQPQH	TRBV2	TRBJ1-5
SATRQGEAF	TRBV20-1	TRBJ1-1
ASRTEVYTGELF	TRBV2	TRBJ2-2
ASSEWRMGPNQPQH	TRBV6-1	TRBJ1-5
ATRGTGSSGNTIY	TRBV24-1	TRBJ1-3
ASTLGRGTYEQY	TRBV2	TRBJ2-7
ASSVGAQLSGELF	TRBV9	TRBJ2-2
ASSPGQISNQPQH	TRBV18	TRBJ1-5
ASSLVRGQETQY	TRBV5-4	TRBJ2-5
ASSQQGADGYT	TRBV25-1	TRBJ1-2
ASSLIRDRGVSEQY	TRBV11-1	TRBJ2-7
ASSLGDFLYEQY	TRBV5-1	TRBJ2-7
ASSDRQGHYGYT	TRBV7-8	TRBJ1-2
ASSLGTGDRNTIY	TRBV12-3/TRBV12-4	TRBJ1-3
ASSLVQGANTGELF	TRBV7-2	TRBJ2-2